The clone carrying this T cell receptor (beta chain) has a count of ten or more. Antigen: not known. Time point: pre-sensitization, week 0. The treatment denotes: therapeutic diphenylcyclopropenone sensitization with weekly scalp DPC. The library gave individual cDNA molecules unique molecular identifiers. TCRdb reanalysed the RACE reads using MiXCR and keeps one entry per CDR3 protein. Of over 55,000 distinct CDR3 sequences listed, 9.5% to 10% were seen once; the top ten hold 8% to 10%. The sample originates from a study of human T cells and chemical hapten exposure. Overall study context: After 6 days, upper back 0.01% DPC patch tests were scored. TCR yields per sample varied, mainly owing to small pooled library volume differences. Study-wide points: After DPC sensitization, TCRs above 1 in 1000 frequency showed no change.

Trimming pared 5 bases from V and 1 base from J, leaving 22 bases between. The CDR3 is 18 residues long. CDR1 and CDR2 (germline): MNHEY, SMNVEV (reference sequence). The chain links TRBV27 to TRBJ2-3; maybe TRBD2 (6 bases). This receptor was identified in a man aged 40-50 years with alopecia areata. Some clones in this sample may be carry-over from other donors' samples. The starting material was whole blood, obtained in connection with sensitization to the hapten diphenylcyclopropenone (DPC). The DNA of the CDR3 is TGTGCCAGCAGTCTCAAACCAACCTCGACGGGGGGCACAGATACGCAGTATTTT. The encoded protein is CASSLKPTSTGGTDTQYF.